This T cell receptor beta chain was retrieved from a study of cytotoxic CD8 clonotypes in ibrutinib-treated CLL. Overall study context: Once treatment had gone on for a median of around eleven months, range 6 to 36, response samples were drawn.

This CDR3 contains 17 residues. Deletions cut 2 bases from V and 0 bases from J, with 15 bases between. Germline V gives CDR1 KGHSH, CDR2 LQKENI. To note about this clone: As yet, its antigen is unknown.

Broader study findings: Baseline clonality exceeded age-matched healthy donors and tracked circulating CD8+ T-cell counts. Investigators sampled sustained-remission and progressing patients at differing times.

The repertoire was sequenced with immunoSEQ multiplex PCR; TCRdb's copy has only in-frame clones and lacks some. The data show about 200,000 clones, about 72% seen once. The clonotype was recovered from a human donor with chronic lymphocytic leukemia. Sequences were derived from PBMCs, sampled after 24 months of ibrutinib treatment. The chain uses TRBV18 and TRBJ2-3; the D gene is possibly TRBD2 (6 bases). This CDR3 reads CASSPVISAGSTDTQYF. For the CDR3, the DNA is TGTGCCAGCTCACCAGTAATATCGGCGGGAAGCACAGATACGCAGTATTTT.